This T cell receptor beta chain was identified during a study of T cells after yellow fever vaccination. CDR1 is SGDLS and CDR2 is YYNGEE in the germline V gene. The CDR3 spans 18 residues. The J segment lost 1 base and the V segment lost 8 bases, leaving 17 bases of the junction unmatched. Each CDR3 protein is one row after TCRdb ran MiXCR on the 5' RACE reads. The sample shows around 360,000 distinct CDR3 sequences, 9.5% to 13% of them seen only once. Sequences were derived from PBMCs, sampled on the day of the first yellow fever vaccination. This receptor was identified in a man between 18 and 35 years old who received the YFV17D yellow fever vaccine. The chain employs TRBV9 and TRBJ2-2, with 7 bases lining up with TRBD1. CDR3 DNA: TGTGCCAGACTCCAAGGGACAGAGAAATTTTTGAACACCGGGGAGCTGTTTTTT. This sequence encodes CARLQGTEKFLNTGELFF.